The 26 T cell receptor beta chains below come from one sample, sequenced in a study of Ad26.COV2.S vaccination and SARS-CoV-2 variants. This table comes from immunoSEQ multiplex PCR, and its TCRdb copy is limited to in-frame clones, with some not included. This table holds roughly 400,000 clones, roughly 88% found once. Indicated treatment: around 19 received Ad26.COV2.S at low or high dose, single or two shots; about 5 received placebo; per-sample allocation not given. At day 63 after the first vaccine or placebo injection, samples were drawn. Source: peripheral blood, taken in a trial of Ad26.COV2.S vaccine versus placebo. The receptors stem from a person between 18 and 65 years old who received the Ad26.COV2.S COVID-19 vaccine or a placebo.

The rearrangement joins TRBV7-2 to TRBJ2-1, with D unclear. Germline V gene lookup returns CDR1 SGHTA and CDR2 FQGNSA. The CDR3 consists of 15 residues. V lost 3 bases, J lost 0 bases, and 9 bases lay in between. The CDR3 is CASSFEQNSYNEQFF. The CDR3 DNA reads TGTGCCAGCAGCTTTGAACAGAACTCCTACAATGAGCAGTTCTTC. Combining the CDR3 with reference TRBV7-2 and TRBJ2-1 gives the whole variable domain GAGVSQSPSNKVTEKGKDVELRCDPISGHTALYWYRQSLGQGLEFLIYFQGNSAPDKSGLPSDRFSAERTGGSVSTLTIQRTQQEDSAVYLCASSFEQNSYNEQFFGPGTRLTVL.

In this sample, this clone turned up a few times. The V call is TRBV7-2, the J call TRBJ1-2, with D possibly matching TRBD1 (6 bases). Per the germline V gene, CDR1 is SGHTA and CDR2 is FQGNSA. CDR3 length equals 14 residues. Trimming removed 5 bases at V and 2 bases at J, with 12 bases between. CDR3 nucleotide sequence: TGTGCCAGCAGCCCCAGGGGCTTGAACTATGGCTACACCTTC. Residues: CASSPRGLNYGYTF. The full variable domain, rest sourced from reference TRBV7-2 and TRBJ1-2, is GAGVSQSPSNKVTEKGKDVELRCDPISGHTALYWYRQSLGQGLEFLIYFQGNSAPDKSGLPSDRFSAERTGGSVSTLTIQRTQQEDSAVYLCASSPRGLNYGYTFGSGTRLTVV.

The CDR3 bases are TGTGCCAGCAGTTTGGGACTAGTCAATGAGCAGTTCTTC. Translating gives CASSLGLVNEQFF. The chain couples TRBV27 to TRBJ2-1; 8 bases map to TRBD2. V was clipped by 3 bases and J by 6 bases; unmatched bases: 1. The CDR3 is made up of 13 amino acids. Germline V gene sequence: CDR1 MNHEY, CDR2 SMNVEV (reference sequence).

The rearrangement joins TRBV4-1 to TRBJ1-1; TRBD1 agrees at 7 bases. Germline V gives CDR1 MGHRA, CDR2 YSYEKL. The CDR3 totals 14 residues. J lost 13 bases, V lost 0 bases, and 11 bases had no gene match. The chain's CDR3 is CASSQDRTGYGGFF. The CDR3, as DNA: TGCGCCAGCAGCCAAGATAGGACAGGCTACGGGGGTTTCTTT.

The CDR3 loop reads CASSIRRGNYGYTF. The CDR3 nucleotides read TGTGCCAGTAGTATTCGCAGGGGCAACTATGGCTACACCTTC. This chain connects TRBV19 to TRBJ1-2; D may be TRBD1 (6 bases). Germline V gene lookup returns CDR1 LNHDA and CDR2 SQIVND (reference sequence). This CDR3 has 14 residues. V lost 3 bases to trimming and J lost 2 bases, with 10 bases between them. The variable domain in full, completed from reference TRBV19 and TRBJ1-2, reads DGGITQSPKYLFRKEGQNVTLSCEQNLNHDAMYWYRQDPGQGLRLIYYSQIVNDFQKGDIAEGYSVSREKKESFPLTVTSAQKNPTAFYLCASSIRRGNYGYTFGSGTRLTVV.

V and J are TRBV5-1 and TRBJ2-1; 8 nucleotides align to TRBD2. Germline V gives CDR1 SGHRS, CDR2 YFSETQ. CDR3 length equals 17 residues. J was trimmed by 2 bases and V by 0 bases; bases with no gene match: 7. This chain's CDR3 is CASSLALAGFPYNEQFF. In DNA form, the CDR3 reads TGCGCCAGCAGCTTGGCCCTAGCGGGCTTCCCCTACAATGAGCAGTTCTTC.

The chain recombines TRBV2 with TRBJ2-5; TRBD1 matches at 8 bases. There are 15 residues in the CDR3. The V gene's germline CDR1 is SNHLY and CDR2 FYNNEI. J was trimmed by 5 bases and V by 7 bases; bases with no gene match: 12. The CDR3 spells CASTPSDRGYETQYF. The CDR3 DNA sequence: TGTGCCAGCACCCCTTCTGACAGGGGATATGAGACCCAGTACTTC.

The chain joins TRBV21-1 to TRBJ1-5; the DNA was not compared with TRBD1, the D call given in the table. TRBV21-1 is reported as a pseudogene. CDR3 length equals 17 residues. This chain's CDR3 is CASSTRTGVNSNQPQHF. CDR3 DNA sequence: TGTGCCAGCAGCACTCGGACAGGGGTTAATAGCAATCAGCCCCAGCATTTT.

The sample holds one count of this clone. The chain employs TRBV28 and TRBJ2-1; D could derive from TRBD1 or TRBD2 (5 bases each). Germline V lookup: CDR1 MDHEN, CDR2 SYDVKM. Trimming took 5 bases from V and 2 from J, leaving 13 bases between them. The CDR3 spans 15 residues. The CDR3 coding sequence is TGTGCCAGCAGTGAGGGGTCGGGGACCTACAATGAGCAGTTCTTC. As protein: CASSEGSGTYNEQFF.

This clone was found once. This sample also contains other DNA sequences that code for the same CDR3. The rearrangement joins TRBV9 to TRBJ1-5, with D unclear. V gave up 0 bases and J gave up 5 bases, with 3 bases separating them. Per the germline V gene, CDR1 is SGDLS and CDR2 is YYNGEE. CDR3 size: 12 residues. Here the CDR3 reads CASSVGDQPQHF. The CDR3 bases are TGTGCCAGCAGCGTAGGAGATCAGCCCCAGCATTTT.

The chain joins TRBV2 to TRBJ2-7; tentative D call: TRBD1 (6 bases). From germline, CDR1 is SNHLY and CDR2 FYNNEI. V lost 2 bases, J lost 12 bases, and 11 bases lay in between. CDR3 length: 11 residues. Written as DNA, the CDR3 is TGTGCCAGCAGTGAACAGGGGAAAGGGTACTTC. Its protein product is CASSEQGKGYF.

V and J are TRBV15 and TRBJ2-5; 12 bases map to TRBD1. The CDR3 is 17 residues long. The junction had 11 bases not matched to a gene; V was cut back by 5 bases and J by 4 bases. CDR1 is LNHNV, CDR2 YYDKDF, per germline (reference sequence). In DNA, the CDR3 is TGTGCCACCAGCGGGTATGGGACAGGGGGCACGGGAGAGACCCAGTACTTC. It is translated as CATSGYGTGGTGETQYF.

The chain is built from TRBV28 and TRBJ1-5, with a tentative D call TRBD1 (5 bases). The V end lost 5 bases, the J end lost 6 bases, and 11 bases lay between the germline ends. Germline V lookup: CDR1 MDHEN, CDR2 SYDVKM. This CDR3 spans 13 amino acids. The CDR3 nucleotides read TGTGCCAGCAGTCGGGGGGGAACTCAGCCCCAGCATTTT. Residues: CASSRGGTQPQHF.

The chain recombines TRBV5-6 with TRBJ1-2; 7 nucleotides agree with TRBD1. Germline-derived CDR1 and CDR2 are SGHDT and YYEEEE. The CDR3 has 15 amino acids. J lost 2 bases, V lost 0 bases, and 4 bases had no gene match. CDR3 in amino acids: CASSLDIQGNYGYTF. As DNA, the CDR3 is TGTGCCAGCAGCTTGGATATACAGGGGAACTATGGCTACACCTTC.

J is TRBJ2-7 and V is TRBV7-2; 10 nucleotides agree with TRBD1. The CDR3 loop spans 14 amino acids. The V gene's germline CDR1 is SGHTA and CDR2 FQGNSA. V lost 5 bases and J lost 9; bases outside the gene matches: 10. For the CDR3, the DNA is TGTGCCAGCAGCCCCGGGGGACAGGGGTTCAGGCAGTACTTC. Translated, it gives CASSPGGQGFRQYF.

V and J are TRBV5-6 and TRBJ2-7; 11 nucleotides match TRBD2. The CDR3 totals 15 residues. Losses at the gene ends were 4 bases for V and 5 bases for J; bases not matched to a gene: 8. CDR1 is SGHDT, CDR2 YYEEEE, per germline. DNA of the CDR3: TGTGCCAGCAGCCATAGCGGGAGGGCCCCCCACGAGCAGTACTTC. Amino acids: CASSHSGRAPHEQYF.

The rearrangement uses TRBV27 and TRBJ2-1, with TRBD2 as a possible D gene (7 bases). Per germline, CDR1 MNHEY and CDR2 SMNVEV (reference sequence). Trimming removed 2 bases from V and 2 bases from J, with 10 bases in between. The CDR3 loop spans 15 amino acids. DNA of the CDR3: TGTGCCAGCAGTTTAAGGGGGGGCACCTACAATGAGCAGTTCTTC. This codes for CASSLRGGTYNEQFF.

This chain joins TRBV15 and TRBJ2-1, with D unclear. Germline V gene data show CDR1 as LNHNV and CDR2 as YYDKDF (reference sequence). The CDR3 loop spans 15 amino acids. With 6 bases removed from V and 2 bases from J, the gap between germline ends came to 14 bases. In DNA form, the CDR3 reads TGTGCCACCAGGCGCCCTAATAGGGCCTACAATGAGCAGTTCTTC. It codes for CATRRPNRAYNEQFF.

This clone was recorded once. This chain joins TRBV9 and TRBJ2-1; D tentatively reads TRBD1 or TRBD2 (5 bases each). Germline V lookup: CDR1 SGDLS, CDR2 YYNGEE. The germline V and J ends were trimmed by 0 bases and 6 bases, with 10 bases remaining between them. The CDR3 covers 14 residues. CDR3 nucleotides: TGTGCCAGCAGCGTAGAGGTGAGGGGCAATGAGCAGTTCTTC. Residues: CASSVEVRGNEQFF. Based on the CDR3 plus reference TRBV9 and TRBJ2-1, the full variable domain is DSGVTQTPKHLITATGQRVTLRCSPRSGDLSVYWYQQSLDQGLQFLIQYYNGEERAKGNILERFSAQQFPDLHSELNLSSLELGDSALYFCASSVEVRGNEQFFGPGTRLTVL.

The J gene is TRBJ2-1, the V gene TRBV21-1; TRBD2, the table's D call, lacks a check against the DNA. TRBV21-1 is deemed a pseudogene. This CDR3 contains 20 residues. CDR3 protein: CASSKRTRSLELAGYNEQFF. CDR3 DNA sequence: TGTGCCAGCAGCAAAAGGACCCGTAGTCTTGAACTAGCGGGGTACAATGAGCAGTTCTTC.

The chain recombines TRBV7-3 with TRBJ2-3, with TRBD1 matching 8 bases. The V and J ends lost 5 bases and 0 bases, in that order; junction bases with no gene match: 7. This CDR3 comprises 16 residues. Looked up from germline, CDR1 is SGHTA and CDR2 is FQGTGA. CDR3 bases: TGTGCCAGCAGCCCGGACAGGGTATCTAGCACAGATACGCAGTATTTT. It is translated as CASSPDRVSSTDTQYF.

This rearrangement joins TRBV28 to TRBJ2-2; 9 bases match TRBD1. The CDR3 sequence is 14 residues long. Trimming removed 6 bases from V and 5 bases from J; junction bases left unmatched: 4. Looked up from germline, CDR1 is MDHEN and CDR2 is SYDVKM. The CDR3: CASSRQGGTGELFF. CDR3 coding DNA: TGTGCCAGCAGCCGACAGGGGGGGACCGGGGAGCTGTTTTTT.

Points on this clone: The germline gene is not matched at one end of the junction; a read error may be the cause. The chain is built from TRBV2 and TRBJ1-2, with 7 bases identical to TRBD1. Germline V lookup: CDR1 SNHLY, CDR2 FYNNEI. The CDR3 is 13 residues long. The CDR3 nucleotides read TGTGCCACCAGTCAGTTCAGGGGGTCTGGCTACACCTTC. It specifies CATSQFRGSGYTF.

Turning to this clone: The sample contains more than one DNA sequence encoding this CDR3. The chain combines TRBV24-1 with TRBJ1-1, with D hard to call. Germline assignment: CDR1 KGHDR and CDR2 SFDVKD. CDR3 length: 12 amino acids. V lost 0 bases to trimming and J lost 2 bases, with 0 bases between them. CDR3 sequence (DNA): TGTGCCACCAGTGATTTGAACACTGAAGCTTTCTTT. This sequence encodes CATSDLNTEAFF.

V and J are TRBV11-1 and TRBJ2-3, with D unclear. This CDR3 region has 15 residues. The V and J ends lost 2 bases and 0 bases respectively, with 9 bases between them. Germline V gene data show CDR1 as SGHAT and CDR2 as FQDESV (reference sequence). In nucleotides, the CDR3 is TGTGCCAGCAGCTTATTCGGACCCAGCACAGATACGCAGTATTTT. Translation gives CASSLFGPSTDTQYF.

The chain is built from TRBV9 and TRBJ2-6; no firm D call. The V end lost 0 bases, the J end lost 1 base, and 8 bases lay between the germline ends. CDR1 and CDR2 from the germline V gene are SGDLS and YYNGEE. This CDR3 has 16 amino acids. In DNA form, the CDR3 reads TGTGCCAGCAGCGTAGCGAGCTTTTCTGGGGCCAACGTCCTGACTTTC. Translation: CASSVASFSGANVLTF.